This T cell receptor (beta chain) was sequenced in a study of shared clonotypes between healthy human individuals. Study-level findings and limits: Generally, estimated richness proved larger in naive subsets than it did in memory subsets.

All of the donors resided in Nashville, Tennessee, and each was a Caucasian adult. V was clipped by 0 bases and J by 5 bases, with 14 bases between them. There are 15 residues in the CDR3. Germline CDR1 and CDR2: SGDLS and YYNGEE. Each cell subset's genomic DNA was divided evenly among several immunoSEQ plates. This table comes from immunoSEQ multiplex PCR, and its TCRdb copy is limited to in-frame clones, with some not included. The sample holds roughly 1.4 million clones; about 98.5% are singletons and the top ten take approximately 0.4%. A single count supports this clone. Its matching antigen is unknown.

The origin of this receptor is a young man in good health. Sequencing was done on a sample of naive CD4+ T cells sorted from blood. Subset specified: CD45RA+ positively selected. The chain is built from TRBV9 and TRBJ1-1; D is possibly TRBD1 (5 bases). CDR3 sequence (DNA): TGTGCCAGCAGCGTAGTAGGGCAGGGAGGTACTGAAGCTTTCTTT. This translates into CASSVVGQGGTEAFF.